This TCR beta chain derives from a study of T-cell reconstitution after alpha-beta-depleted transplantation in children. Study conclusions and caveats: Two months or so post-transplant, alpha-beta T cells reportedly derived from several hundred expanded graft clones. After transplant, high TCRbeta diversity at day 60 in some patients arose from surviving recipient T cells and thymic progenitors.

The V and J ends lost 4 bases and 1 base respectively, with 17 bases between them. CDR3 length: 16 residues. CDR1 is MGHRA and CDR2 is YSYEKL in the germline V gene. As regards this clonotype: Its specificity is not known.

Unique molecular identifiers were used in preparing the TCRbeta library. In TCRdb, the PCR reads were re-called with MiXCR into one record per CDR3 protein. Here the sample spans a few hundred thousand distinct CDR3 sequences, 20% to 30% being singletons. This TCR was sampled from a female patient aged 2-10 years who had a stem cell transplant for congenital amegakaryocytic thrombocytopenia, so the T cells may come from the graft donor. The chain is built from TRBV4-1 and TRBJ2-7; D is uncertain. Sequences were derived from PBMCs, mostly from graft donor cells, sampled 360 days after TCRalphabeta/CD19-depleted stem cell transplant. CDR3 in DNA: TGCGCCAGCAGCCCCCTCATAGTTGCGAATTCCTACGAGCAGTACTTC. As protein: CASSPLIVANSYEQYF.